This is a list of T cell receptor beta chains from one sample in a study of blood T cell repertoires in COVID-19. Method: immunoSEQ multiplex PCR; TCRdb's copy keeps in-frame clones and lacks some. Of some 74,000 clones in the sample, approximately 80% were seen once. Sample: peripheral blood. These receptors all stem from a woman aged 80 or over with active or convalescent COVID-19. CDR3s include the opening cysteine and the closing phenylalanine or tryptophan. The D gene is left open where the match is weak. The listing skips clone size in some rows; elsewhere it reads once, few, many or a size class.

TRBJ2-5	-	TRBV5-6	-	TGTGCCAGCAGCTTGGCTCCGTACCAAGAGACCCAGTACTTC	CASSLAPYQETQYF
TRBJ1-2	once	TRBV19	-	TGTGCCAGTAGTATATTCGGAGAGTCCTATGGCTACACCTTC	CASSIFGESYGYTF
TRBJ1-5	-	TRBV19	TRBD1	TGTGCCAGTAGCCCTACGGTGGACAGGGTGGGTCAGCCCCAGCATTTT	CASSPTVDRVGQPQHF
TRBJ2-2	-	TRBV7-3	-	TGTGCCAGCAGCGCCGAGCAGGGGAACACCGGGGAGCTGTTTTTT	CASSAEQGNTGELFF
TRBJ2-7	-	TRBV27	TRBD1	TGTGCCAGCAGTTTAGCCGGGACAGTCTACGAGCAGTACTTC	CASSLAGTVYEQYF
TRBJ2-7	-	TRBV5-1	-	TGCGCCAGCAGCTTGGATTCAGGGTACAGGAACGAGCAGTACTTC	CASSLDSGYRNEQYF
TRBJ2-6	-	TRBV7-9	-	TGTGCCAGCAGCCCCCCGACGGGGATGGCTGGGGCCAACGTCCTGACTTTC	CASSPPTGMAGANVLTF
TRBJ1-3	-	TRBV19	TRBD1	TGTGCCAGCGGCTGGGGCTTGACAGGGGGAAACACCATATATTTT	CASGWGLTGGNTIYF
TRBJ1-2	-	TRBV9	-	TGTGCCAGCAGCGTAGGGGCAGGCTCCTATGGCTACACCTTC	CASSVGAGSYGYTF
TRBJ2-3	few	TRBV4-1	-	TGCGCCAGCAGCCAAGTACTACCCACAGATACGCAGTATTTT	CASSQVLPTDTQYF
TRBJ2-3	few	TRBV15	TRBD2	TGTGCCACCAGCAGACCCAGGGGGCTAGCGGGGGCCAAAAGCACAGATACGCAGTATTTT	CATSRPRGLAGAKSTDTQYF
TRBJ1-5	-	TRBV19	-	TGTGCCAGTAGTACTAATAGCAATCAGCCCCAGCATTTT	CASSTNSNQPQHF
TRBJ2-7	-	TRBV3-1/TRBV3-2	TRBD1	TGTGCCAGCAGCCTCAAGACAGGGAGCGCAGGGGAGCAGTACTTC	CASSLKTGSAGEQYF
TRBJ1-5	-	TRBV19	TRBD1	TGTGCCAGTAGTATGGGGACAGGGCTGGATCAGCCCCAGCATTTT	CASSMGTGLDQPQHF
TRBJ2-7	few	TRBV5-5	-	TGTGCCAGCAGCTTCCAACTTATACAGGTACTGGGGGAGCAGTACTTC	CASSFQLIQVLGEQYF
TRBJ2-3	-	TRBV24-1	-	TGTGCCACCAGTGATCCGACAGGGAGGAGCACAGATACGCAGTATTTT	CATSDPTGRSTDTQYF
TRBJ1-3	-	TRBV28	TRBD1	TGTGCCAGCAGTTCAGGGGGCTCTGGAAACACCATATATTTT	CASSSGGSGNTIYF